This paragraph covers one T cell receptor (beta chain) sequence. Its antigen is not identified. Germline V gene lookup returns CDR1 SGHVS and CDR2 FQNEAQ. CDR3 length equals 12 residues. This specimen belongs to a study of CXCR3-negative and CXCR3-positive naive CD8 T cells. About the research overall: Summed over all libraries, TRB reads came to roughly 150 million, with about 1.5 +/- 0.3 million per library.

Study outcomes and limitations: Similar levels of surface CD5 were seen between naive subsets; TCR strength was inferred from TRB CDR3 properties. The study found more hydrophobic TRB CDR3s in CXCR3-positive naive cells than in CXCR3-negative naive cells. The study found that naive CXCR3-negative and CXCR3-positive cells shared TRBV-TRBJ usage, while memory cells differed.

5' RACE with UMI labels generated the TRB cDNA libraries. TCRdb reprocessed the 5' RACE reads; each CDR3 protein has one entry and no DNA is given. The sample yields roughly 4,800 distinct CDR3 sequences, of which the top ten take up roughly 1.5%. This chain connects TRBV7-8 to TRBJ2-5. This TCR came from a human donor in good health. Some clones in this sample may be carry-over from other donors' samples. Sequencing was done on a sample of naive CXCR3+ CD8+ T cells from blood. Noted subset: CD45RO-CCR7+CD27+CD95- naive CD8+ T cells expressing CXCR3 (TNR3+). CDR3 sequence reads: CASSLGRETQYF.